This TCR beta chain was profiled in a study of shared clonotypes between healthy human individuals. The table came from immunoSEQ multiplex PCR; TCRdb's copy has only in-frame clones and leaves some out. The sample records millions of clones, just under 95% being singletons. CD45RO-negative cells were positively selected for CCR7, leaving out terminally differentiated effector memory CD45RA+ cells. The germline V and J ends were trimmed by 4 bases and 3 bases, with 21 bases remaining between them. The CDR3 covers 17 residues. Germline CDR1 is SGHRS and CDR2 is YFSETQ. The sample taken for sequencing was naive CD8+ T cells sorted from blood. The clonotype comes from a man aged 18 to 29 in good health. The rearrangement links TRBV5-1 to TRBJ2-3, with D perhaps TRBD2 (7 bases). The CDR3 nucleotides are TGCGCCAGCAGCCTGGGGGCTAGCGGAACGTTGACAGATACGCAGTATTTT. Protein: CASSLGASGTLTDTQYF.